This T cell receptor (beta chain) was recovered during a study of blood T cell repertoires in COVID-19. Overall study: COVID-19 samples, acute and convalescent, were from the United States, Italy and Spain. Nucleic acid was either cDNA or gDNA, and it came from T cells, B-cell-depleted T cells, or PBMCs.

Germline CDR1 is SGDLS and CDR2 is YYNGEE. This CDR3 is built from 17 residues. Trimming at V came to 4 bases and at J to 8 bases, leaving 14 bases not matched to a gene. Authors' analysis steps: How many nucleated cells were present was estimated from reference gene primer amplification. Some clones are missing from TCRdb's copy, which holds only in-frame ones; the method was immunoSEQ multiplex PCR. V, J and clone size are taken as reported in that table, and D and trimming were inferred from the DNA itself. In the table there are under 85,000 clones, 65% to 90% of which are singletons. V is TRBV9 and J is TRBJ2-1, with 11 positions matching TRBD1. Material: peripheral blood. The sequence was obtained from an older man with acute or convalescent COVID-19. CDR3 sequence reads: CASSLQRGQGALDEQFF. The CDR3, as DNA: TGTGCCAGCAGCCTCCAACGTGGACAGGGGGCACTCGATGAGCAGTTCTTC. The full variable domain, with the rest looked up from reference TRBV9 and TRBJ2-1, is DSGVTQTPKHLITATGQRVTLRCSPRSGDLSVYWYQQSLDQGLQFLIQYYNGEERAKGNILERFSAQQFPDLHSELNLSSLELGDSALYFCASSLQRGQGALDEQFFGPGTRLTVL.